These T cell receptor beta chains were read from a single sample in a study of cytomegalovirus exposure and HLA in healthy donors. The protocol was immunoSEQ multiplex PCR, while the TCRdb copy is restricted to in-frame clones and leaves out a portion. This sample has approximately 180,000 clones, with approximately 78% found just once. Input material: PBMCs. These receptors were obtained from a woman between 18 and 29 years old in good health and CMV-seronegative. The CDR3 runs from the conserved cysteine through the conserved F or W. The order of the fields is J gene, clone size, CDR3 length, D gene, V gene, CDR3 protein, CDR3 DNA. A D gene is named only where the DNA matches it firmly. Clone size is not always given. Where it is, it says once, few, many or a class for expanded clones.

j_call: TRBJ1-3
clone_size: NA
cdr3_length: 15
d_call: NA
v_call: TRBV4-3
cdr3_aa: CASSQGAEVGNTIYF
cdr3_nt: TGCGCCAGCAGCCAAGGGGCGGAGGTTGGAAACACCATATATTTT

j_call: TRBJ1-1
clone_size: NA
cdr3_length: 14
d_call: TRBD1
v_call: TRBV4-1
cdr3_aa: CASSHSTGGTEAFF
cdr3_nt: TGCGCCAGCAGCCACTCGACAGGGGGCACTGAAGCTTTCTTT

j_call: TRBJ2-2
clone_size: NA
cdr3_length: 16
d_call: TRBD2
v_call: TRBV28
cdr3_aa: CASSLGLAGGTGELFF
cdr3_nt: TGTGCCAGCAGTTTGGGACTAGCGGGAGGCACCGGGGAGCTGTTTTTT

j_call: TRBJ2-3
clone_size: few
cdr3_length: 15
d_call: NA
v_call: TRBV5-6
cdr3_aa: CASSFAGALADTQYF
cdr3_nt: TGTGCCAGCAGCTTCGCGGGGGCATTGGCAGATACGCAGTATTTT

j_call: TRBJ2-1
clone_size: NA
cdr3_length: 14
d_call: TRBD1
v_call: TRBV10-1
cdr3_aa: CASSAGQGNNEQFF
cdr3_nt: TGCGCCAGCAGCGCGGGACAGGGGAACAATGAGCAGTTCTTC

j_call: TRBJ1-2
clone_size: NA
cdr3_length: 14
d_call: NA
v_call: TRBV19
cdr3_aa: CASLGVRGEGGYTF
cdr3_nt: TGTGCCAGTTTAGGAGTCAGGGGCGAGGGAGGCTACACCTTC

j_call: TRBJ1-3
clone_size: NA
cdr3_length: 16
d_call: TRBD1
v_call: TRBV11-3
cdr3_aa: CASSVHRGISGNTIYF
cdr3_nt: TGTGCCAGCAGCGTTCACAGGGGGATCTCTGGAAACACCATATATTTT

j_call: TRBJ1-5
clone_size: NA
cdr3_length: 15
d_call: TRBD1
v_call: TRBV5-8
cdr3_aa: CASSRGTGYNQPQHF
cdr3_nt: TGTGCCAGCAGCCGAGGGACAGGGTACAATCAGCCCCAGCATTTT

j_call: TRBJ2-6
clone_size: few
cdr3_length: 17
d_call: TRBD1
v_call: TRBV2
cdr3_aa: CAGTRGQKNTGANVLTF
cdr3_nt: TGTGCCGGTACGAGGGGACAGAAAAATACTGGGGCCAACGTCCTGACTTTC

j_call: TRBJ2-7
clone_size: NA
cdr3_length: 17
d_call: TRBD1
v_call: TRBV27
cdr3_aa: CASSLPPPGTGPYEQYF
cdr3_nt: TGTGCCAGCAGTTTACCGCCTCCCGGGACAGGGCCCTACGAGCAGTACTTC

j_call: TRBJ2-7
clone_size: NA
cdr3_length: 15
d_call: NA
v_call: TRBV6-5
cdr3_aa: CASSYGDRPLYEQYF
cdr3_nt: TGTGCCAGCAGTTATGGAGACAGGCCCCTCTACGAGCAGTACTTC

j_call: TRBJ1-2
clone_size: NA
cdr3_length: 17
d_call: NA
v_call: TRBV25-1
cdr3_aa: CASSTLTSGDLDYGYTF
cdr3_nt: TGTGCCAGCAGTACATTAACCTCGGGGGACCTGGACTATGGCTACACCTTC

j_call: TRBJ2-1
clone_size: NA
cdr3_length: 15
d_call: TRBD1
v_call: TRBV27
cdr3_aa: CASSLRGRNVNEQFF
cdr3_nt: TGTGCCAGCAGCCTAAGGGGGCGCAACGTCAATGAGCAGTTCTTC

j_call: TRBJ2-1
clone_size: NA
cdr3_length: 16
d_call: TRBD2
v_call: TRBV27
cdr3_aa: CASSHAGTSDYNEQFF
cdr3_nt: TGTGCCAGCAGCCATGCCGGGACTAGCGACTACAATGAGCAGTTCTTC

j_call: TRBJ1-1
clone_size: NA
cdr3_length: 14
d_call: TRBD1
v_call: TRBV5-1
cdr3_aa: CASSLTGGDTEAFF
cdr3_nt: TGCGCCAGCAGCTTGACAGGGGGAGACACTGAAGCTTTCTTT

j_call: TRBJ2-2
clone_size: once
cdr3_length: 15
d_call: NA
v_call: TRBV5-6
cdr3_aa: CASSLGTSNTGELFF
cdr3_nt: TGTGCCAGCAGCTTAGGGACTTCGAACACCGGGGAGCTGTTTTTT

j_call: TRBJ2-2
clone_size: NA
cdr3_length: 13
d_call: NA
v_call: TRBV29-1
cdr3_aa: CSVETGNTGELFF
cdr3_nt: TGCAGCGTTGAGACAGGGAACACCGGGGAGCTGTTTTTT

j_call: TRBJ1-2
clone_size: few
cdr3_length: 13
d_call: NA
v_call: TRBV4-3
cdr3_aa: CASGPGEGWGYTF
cdr3_nt: TGCGCCAGTGGGCCGGGAGAAGGTTGGGGCTACACCTTC

j_call: TRBJ1-1
clone_size: NA
cdr3_length: 13
d_call: TRBD1
v_call: TRBV29-1
cdr3_aa: CSVEGQGRTEAFF
cdr3_nt: TGCAGCGTTGAGGGACAGGGACGAACTGAAGCTTTCTTT

j_call: TRBJ2-2
clone_size: NA
cdr3_length: 12
d_call: NA
v_call: TRBV11-2
cdr3_aa: CASSLDHGELFF
cdr3_nt: TGTGCCAGCAGCTTAGACCACGGGGAGCTGTTTTTT

j_call: TRBJ2-7
clone_size: NA
cdr3_length: 15
d_call: NA
v_call: TRBV21-1
cdr3_aa: CASSKYRDTSYEQYF
cdr3_nt: TGTGCCAGCAGCAAATACCGGGACACATCCTACGAGCAGTACTTC

j_call: TRBJ2-5
clone_size: NA
cdr3_length: 14
d_call: TRBD2
v_call: TRBV2
cdr3_aa: CASRTGLARETQYF
cdr3_nt: TGTGCCAGCAGGACGGGACTAGCACGAGAGACCCAGTACTTC

j_call: TRBJ2-1
clone_size: NA
cdr3_length: 15
d_call: NA
v_call: TRBV2
cdr3_aa: CASSERLTSYNEQFF
cdr3_nt: TGTGCCAGCAGTGAACGACTTACATCCTACAATGAGCAGTTCTTC

j_call: TRBJ2-3
clone_size: few
cdr3_length: 15
d_call: NA
v_call: TRBV4-3
cdr3_aa: CASSQGTISTDTQYF
cdr3_nt: TGCGCCAGCAGCCAAGGGACTATTAGCACAGATACGCAGTATTTT

j_call: TRBJ2-5
clone_size: NA
cdr3_length: 20
d_call: TRBD2
v_call: TRBV15
cdr3_aa: CATSRAFEGGVTSGTETQYF
cdr3_nt: TGTGCCACCAGCAGAGCTTTTGAAGGGGGGGTAACTAGCGGGACAGAGACCCAGTACTTC

j_call: TRBJ2-2
clone_size: NA
cdr3_length: 19
d_call: NA
v_call: TRBV11-2
cdr3_aa: CASSLSHRNTALNTGELFF
cdr3_nt: TGTGCCAGCAGCTTATCCCACAGGAACACGGCTTTGAACACCGGGGAGCTGTTTTTT

j_call: TRBJ2-2
clone_size: NA
cdr3_length: 20
d_call: TRBD1
v_call: TRBV27
cdr3_aa: CASSFRSRDRSKGGTGELFF
cdr3_nt: TGTGCCAGCAGTTTCCGGTCCCGGGACAGGAGTAAAGGTGGGACCGGGGAGCTGTTTTTT

j_call: TRBJ1-1
clone_size: NA
cdr3_length: 16
d_call: NA
v_call: TRBV7-9
cdr3_aa: CSSSPYESTGNTEAFF
cdr3_nt: TGTTCCAGCAGCCCATATGAGAGCACGGGGAACACTGAAGCTTTCTTT

j_call: TRBJ2-7
clone_size: NA
cdr3_length: 13
d_call: NA
v_call: TRBV30
cdr3_aa: CAWSDGHRYEQYF
cdr3_nt: TGTGCCTGGAGTGATGGACACCGATACGAGCAGTACTTC

j_call: TRBJ2-1
clone_size: NA
cdr3_length: 16
d_call: TRBD2
v_call: TRBV5-1
cdr3_aa: CASSTPGLAGGGEQFF
cdr3_nt: TGCGCCAGCAGCACCCCGGGACTAGCGGGAGGGGGCGAGCAGTTCTTC

j_call: TRBJ2-7
clone_size: NA
cdr3_length: 13
d_call: NA
v_call: TRBV4-3
cdr3_aa: CASSQDRGAEQYF
cdr3_nt: TGCGCCAGCAGCCAAGATCGCGGCGCCGAGCAGTACTTC

j_call: TRBJ1-5
clone_size: NA
cdr3_length: 15
d_call: NA
v_call: TRBV18
cdr3_aa: CASSPLAGGNQPQHF
cdr3_nt: TGTGCCAGCTCACCATTGGCAGGGGGCAATCAGCCCCAGCATTTT

j_call: TRBJ1-3
clone_size: NA
cdr3_length: 14
d_call: NA
v_call: TRBV7-9
cdr3_aa: CASSFPGAGNTIYF
cdr3_nt: TGTGCCAGCAGCTTTCCAGGGGCAGGAAACACCATATATTTT

j_call: TRBJ2-5
clone_size: NA
cdr3_length: 18
d_call: TRBD2
v_call: TRBV13
cdr3_aa: CASSPAFDQREFGETQYF
cdr3_nt: TGTGCCAGCAGCCCTGCGTTTGATCAGCGGGAGTTCGGGGAGACCCAGTACTTC

j_call: TRBJ1-2
clone_size: NA
cdr3_length: 13
d_call: NA
v_call: TRBV7-2
cdr3_aa: CASSLQLNYGYTF
cdr3_nt: TGTGCCAGCAGCTTACAGTTGAACTATGGCTACACCTTC

j_call: TRBJ1-4
clone_size: NA
cdr3_length: 15
d_call: TRBD1
v_call: TRBV5-1
cdr3_aa: CASSLAGQEKGKLFF
cdr3_nt: TGCGCCAGCAGCTTGGCGGGACAGGAAAAGGGAAAACTGTTTTTT

j_call: TRBJ2-7
clone_size: NA
cdr3_length: 14
d_call: NA
v_call: TRBV19
cdr3_aa: CASSPPAGTYEQYF
cdr3_nt: TGTGCCAGTAGTCCCCCCGCGGGAACCTACGAGCAGTACTTC

j_call: TRBJ1-4
clone_size: few
cdr3_length: 14
d_call: NA
v_call: TRBV5-1
cdr3_aa: CASSPVAGGEKLFF
cdr3_nt: TGCGCCAGCAGCCCGGTGGCCGGGGGGGAAAAACTGTTTTTT

j_call: TRBJ1-3
clone_size: few
cdr3_length: 13
d_call: NA
v_call: TRBV9
cdr3_aa: CASSGSSGNTIYF
cdr3_nt: TGTGCCAGCAGCGGGAGCTCTGGAAACACCATATATTTT

j_call: TRBJ1-6
clone_size: NA
cdr3_length: 14
d_call: NA
v_call: TRBV27
cdr3_aa: CASSLEGTRSPLHF
cdr3_nt: TGTGCCAGCAGTTTAGAGGGCACTCGTTCACCCCTCCACTTT

j_call: TRBJ2-1
clone_size: NA
cdr3_length: 16
d_call: NA
v_call: TRBV4-3
cdr3_aa: CASSLSADASYNEQFF
cdr3_nt: TGCGCCAGCAGCCTTTCCGCAGATGCCTCCTACAATGAGCAGTTCTTC

j_call: TRBJ2-1
clone_size: once
cdr3_length: 11
d_call: NA
v_call: TRBV5-6
cdr3_aa: CASSLGGEQFF
cdr3_nt: TGTGCCAGCAGCTTGGGCGGGGAGCAGTTCTTC

j_call: TRBJ2-1
clone_size: NA
cdr3_length: 14
d_call: TRBD2
v_call: TRBV9
cdr3_aa: CASSVAGGRDEQFF
cdr3_nt: TGTGCCAGCAGCGTAGCCGGGGGGAGGGATGAGCAGTTCTTC

j_call: TRBJ1-1
clone_size: NA
cdr3_length: 14
d_call: NA
v_call: TRBV27
cdr3_aa: CASSFGGSNTEAFF
cdr3_nt: TGTGCCAGCAGTTTCGGGGGGAGCAACACTGAAGCTTTCTTT

j_call: TRBJ2-7
clone_size: NA
cdr3_length: 16
d_call: TRBD2
v_call: TRBV28
cdr3_aa: CASSLWGRGGSYEQYF
cdr3_nt: TGTGCCAGCAGTTTATGGGGGCGGGGGGGGTCCTACGAGCAGTACTTC

j_call: TRBJ2-1
clone_size: NA
cdr3_length: 16
d_call: NA
v_call: TRBV7-9
cdr3_aa: CASSLVGITGLNEQFF
cdr3_nt: TGTGCCAGCAGCTTAGTCGGTATCACGGGACTGAATGAGCAGTTCTTC

j_call: TRBJ2-7
clone_size: NA
cdr3_length: 13
d_call: NA
v_call: TRBV27
cdr3_aa: CASSRVVGYEQYF
cdr3_nt: TGTGCCAGCAGTCGTGTAGTTGGCTACGAGCAGTACTTC

j_call: TRBJ1-4
clone_size: NA
cdr3_length: 14
d_call: NA
v_call: TRBV6-4
cdr3_aa: CASSETATNEKLFF
cdr3_nt: TGTGCCAGCAGTGAAACAGCAACTAATGAAAAACTGTTTTTT

j_call: TRBJ1-5
clone_size: NA
cdr3_length: 12
d_call: NA
v_call: TRBV28
cdr3_aa: CASRGSNQPQHF
cdr3_nt: TGTGCCAGCCGAGGGAGCAATCAGCCCCAGCATTTT

j_call: TRBJ2-1
clone_size: NA
cdr3_length: 14
d_call: TRBD1
v_call: TRBV7-9
cdr3_aa: CASSFGTGDNEQFF
cdr3_nt: TGTGCCAGCAGCTTCGGGACAGGCGACAATGAGCAGTTCTTC

j_call: TRBJ1-1
clone_size: NA
cdr3_length: 13
d_call: TRBD1
v_call: TRBV25-1
cdr3_aa: CASSAGGNTEAFF
cdr3_nt: TGTGCCAGCAGTGCAGGGGGTAACACTGAAGCTTTCTTT

j_call: TRBJ2-3
clone_size: NA
cdr3_length: 19
d_call: NA
v_call: TRBV15
cdr3_aa: CATSRGGGRLAVLTDTQYF
cdr3_nt: TGTGCCACCAGCAGGGGGGGCGGTCGGCTAGCGGTTCTCACAGATACGCAGTATTTT